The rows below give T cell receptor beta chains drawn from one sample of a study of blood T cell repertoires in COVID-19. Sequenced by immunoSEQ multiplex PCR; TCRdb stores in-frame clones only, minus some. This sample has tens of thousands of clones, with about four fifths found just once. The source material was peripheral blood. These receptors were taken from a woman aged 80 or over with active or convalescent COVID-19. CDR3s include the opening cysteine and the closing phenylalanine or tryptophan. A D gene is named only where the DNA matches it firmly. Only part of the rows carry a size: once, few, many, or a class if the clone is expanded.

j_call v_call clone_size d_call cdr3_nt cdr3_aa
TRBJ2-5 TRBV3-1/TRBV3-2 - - TGTGCCAGCAGCCAAATGAGGACCCAGTACTTC CASSQMRTQYF
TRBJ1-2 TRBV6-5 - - TGTGCCAGCACCAATTTCGGGGGAATTGGCTACACCTTC CASTNFGGIGYTF
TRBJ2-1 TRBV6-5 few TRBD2 TGTGCCAGCAGTTACGCTAGCGGGGTATCCTACAATGAGCAGTTCTTC CASSYASGVSYNEQFF
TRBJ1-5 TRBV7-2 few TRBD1 TGTGCCAGCAGCTTAGACGTAGGGACAGCTCTCCAGCATTTT CASSLDVGTALQHF
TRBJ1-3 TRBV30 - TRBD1 TGTGCCTGGAGCCGACAGGGGGCGCGGGGATACACCATATATTTT CAWSRQGARGYTIYF
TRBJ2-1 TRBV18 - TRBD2 TGTGCCAGCTCCCCCAACCCTAGCGGGGGGCCCAATGAGCAGTTCTTC CASSPNPSGGPNEQFF
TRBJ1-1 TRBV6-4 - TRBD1 TGTGCCAGCAGTCCGGGACAGGGGTTGGGGAGCACTGAAGCTTTCTTT CASSPGQGLGSTEAFF
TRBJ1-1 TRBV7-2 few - TGTGCCAGCAGCTTAGCGCTAACGGACAAAAGAGCTTTCTTT CASSLALTDKRAFF
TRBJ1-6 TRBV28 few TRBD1 TGTGCCAGCCCCCCGAAGGACAGGGGCGGATCACCCCTCCACTTT CASPPKDRGGSPLHF
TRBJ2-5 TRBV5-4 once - TGTGCCAGCAGCTTGTCAGGGTGGGAGACCCAGTACTTC CASSLSGWETQYF
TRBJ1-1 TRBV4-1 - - TGCGCCAGCAGCCAAGGGGGGCTTGAGAACACTGAAGCTTTCTTT CASSQGGLENTEAFF
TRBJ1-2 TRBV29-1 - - TGCAGCGTTCAGATCTACTATGGCTACACCTTC CSVQIYYGYTF
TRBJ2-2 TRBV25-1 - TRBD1 TGTGCCAGCAGTGTAACCGGGACAGGGTGGTCCGGGGAGCTGTTTTTT CASSVTGTGWSGELFF
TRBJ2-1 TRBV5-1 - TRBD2 TGCGCCAGCAGCCGAGGGACTAGCGGCGGCTCCTACAATGAGCAGTTCTTC CASSRGTSGGSYNEQFF